These 7 T cell receptor beta chains share one sample of origin, sequenced in a study of T-cell reconstitution after alpha-beta-depleted transplantation in children. Unique molecular identifiers were incorporated during preparation of the TCRbeta library. TCRdb independently ran MiXCR on the PCR reads; one entry per CDR3 protein. The profile shows hundreds of thousands of distinct CDR3 sequences, about an eighth of them singletons. Sample: PBMCs, taken from the stem cell graft. These receptors were collected from a human donor who donated a stem cell graft to a child with Fanconi anemia.

This clonotype has a handful of counts. The chain links TRBV5-4 to TRBJ1-5; D call uncertain. Trimming took off 1 base at V and 5 bases at J, with 7 bases between the two ends. The CDR3 runs 13 residues. Germline loops: CDR1 SGHNT, CDR2 YYREEE (reference sequence). The chain's CDR3 is CASSLTPDQPQHF. The CDR3 coding sequence is TGTGCCAGCAGCTTGACCCCCGATCAGCCCCAGCATTTT.

The chain is built from TRBV4-3 and TRBJ2-3, with TRBD1 identical over 8 bases. The CDR3 extends over 18 amino acids. Germline CDR1 LGHNA, CDR2 YSLEER. V trimming: 0 bases; J trimming: 1 base; junction bases outside the gene matches: 9. CDR3 residues: CASSQETRTGSGTDTQYF. The CDR3 region has the DNA TGCGCCAGCAGCCAAGAGACGAGGACAGGGAGTGGCACAGATACGCAGTATTTT.

The chain uses TRBV18 and TRBJ1-3, with a tentative D call TRBD1 (5 bases). The CDR3 loop spans 15 amino acids. V was shortened by 2 bases and J by 4 bases, with 12 bases between the two germline ends. Looked up from germline, CDR1 is KGHSH and CDR2 is LQKENI. The CDR3 nucleotides are TGTGCCAGCTCACCATCGGGGGTCCCCGGAAACACCATATATTTT. Residues: CASSPSGVPGNTIYF.

In this sample, this clonotype turned up a few times. The chain has TRBV7-2 and TRBJ2-1, with D possibly matching TRBD1 (6 bases). Germline CDR1 and CDR2: SGHTA and FQGNSA. V gave up 0 bases and J gave up 8 bases, with 8 bases separating them. The CDR3 contains 13 residues. As DNA, the CDR3 is TGTGCCAGCAGCTTAGCGTGGACAGATGAGCAGTTCTTC. Protein product: CASSLAWTDEQFF.

This clonotype was seen a few times. The chain joins TRBV5-1 to TRBJ2-5; D is unresolved. Trimming pared 4 bases from V and 2 bases from J, leaving 12 bases between. This CDR3 has 14 residues. The V gene's germline CDR1 is SGHRS and CDR2 YFSETQ. CDR3 DNA: TGCGCCAGCAGCGAGGTACAGAGACAAGAGACCCAGTACTTC. Its translation is CASSEVQRQETQYF.

The table lists this clonotype with a few counts. The V and J genes are TRBV12-3 or TRBV12-4 and TRBJ2-7; D is unresolved. The ends were cut back, 4 bases at V and 2 bases at J, with 9 bases in the middle. The CDR3 sequence is 13 residues long. The CDR3 DNA sequence: TGTGCCAGCAGTTCCAACGTGGCCTACGAGCAGTACTTC. This translates into CASSSNVAYEQYF.

This clonotype occurred many times. One junction end disagrees with the germline gene, perhaps due to a read error. The chain carries TRBV7-2 and TRBJ1-4; no firm D call. This CDR3 spans 15 amino acids. CDR1 SGHTA and CDR2 FQGNSA come from the germline V gene. CDR3 sequence reads: CASSLGGRRHERLFF. CDR3 in DNA: TGTGCCAGCAGCTTAGGTGGCAGGAGACATGAAAGACTGTTTTTT.